These T cell receptor beta chains were read from a single sample in a study of T-cell memory formation after mild COVID-19. MiXCR, run by TCRdb on the 5' RACE reads, gives a single entry per CDR3 protein. The sample lists 250,000 to 350,000 distinct CDR3 sequences, around an eighth occurring once. Sequencing input: PBMCs or a T cell subset sorted from them (not recorded which). These receptors all stem from a man aged 18-30 years who had mild COVID-19 (a few samples of this study predate the infection). Cell type and time point are not known. Each CDR3 is given with its conserved first and last residue. The order of the fields is clone size, CDR3 length, D gene, V gene, J gene, CDR3 DNA, CDR3 protein. A D gene is named only where the DNA matches it firmly. Expanded clones are given a class, and other clones once, few, many or no size at all.

>many|18|TRBD2|TRBV5-1|TRBJ2-1
TGCGCCAGCAGCTTGTCCACTCGCGGGGGGGCCGGGGGAAATGAGCAGTTCTTC
CASSLSTRGGAGGNEQFF
>-|16|-|TRBV5-4|TRBJ2-1
TGTGCCAGCAGCTCAGGCGGGCAGCAGGTCTACAATGAGCAGTTCTTC
CASSSGGQQVYNEQFF
>-|18|TRBD2|TRBV5-1|TRBJ2-3
TGCGCCAGCAGCTTGGCCGGGACTAGCGGGGGGATTCCAGATACGCAGTATTTT
CASSLAGTSGGIPDTQYF
>once|16|TRBD1|TRBV10-3|TRBJ2-1
TGTGCCATCAGTGAGTCGTGGGACAGGGATTGGGGTGAGCAGTTCTTC
CAISESWDRDWGEQFF
>few|15|-|TRBV13|TRBJ1-2
TGTGCCAGCAGCCCAGAGGGCAGACTAAACTATGGCTACACCTTC
CASSPEGRLNYGYTF
>few|14|-|TRBV12-3/TRBV12-4|TRBJ1-1
TGTGCCAGCAGTGCCACACAGGGAGTCACTGAAGCTTTCTTT
CASSATQGVTEAFF
>few|14|TRBD1|TRBV29-1|TRBJ2-7
TGCAGCGTCTCCGGGACAGGGCTCGCCTACGAGCAGTACTTC
CSVSGTGLAYEQYF
>few|13|TRBD1|TRBV30|TRBJ1-1
TGTGCCTGGAGGAAGCAGGGGGCAACTGAAGCTTTCTTT
CAWRKQGATEAFF
>-|13|-|TRBV28|TRBJ1-2
TGTGCCAGCAGTACTCAGGGCCCCTATGGCTACACCTTC
CASSTQGPYGYTF
>-|14|-|TRBV15|TRBJ2-1
TGTGCCACCAGCGAAACCGGCTCCTACAATGAGCAGTTCTTC
CATSETGSYNEQFF
>-|15|TRBD1|TRBV5-1|TRBJ1-1
TGCGCCAGCAGCTCTTTCGGACAGGAGAACACTGAAGCTTTCTTT
CASSSFGQENTEAFF
>few|14|-|TRBV6-6|TRBJ2-3
TGTGCCAGCAGTCTACAGGGTGGGGCAGATACGCAGTATTTT
CASSLQGGADTQYF
>-|11|-|TRBV12-3/TRBV12-4|TRBJ1-3
TGTGCCAGCAGTTTCGGGGCAGCCATATATTTT
CASSFGAAIYF
>-|16|TRBD1|TRBV6-6|TRBJ2-7
TGTGCCAGCAGTTACTCTTGGGACAGGGACTACTACGAGCAGTACTTC
CASSYSWDRDYYEQYF
>few|15|-|TRBV6-5|TRBJ2-2
TGTGCCAGCAGTTACTTGGGGTTAGGCACCGGGGAGCTGTTTTTT
CASSYLGLGTGELFF
>-|19|TRBD1|TRBV27|TRBJ1-6
TGTGCCAGCAGTTTCCGGGACAGGGCAATTAGCTCCTATAATTCACCCCTCCACTTT
CASSFRDRAISSYNSPLHF
>-|14|-|TRBV5-1|TRBJ2-7
TGCGCCAGCGCCGAAACTCTAAGCTCCTACGAGCAGTACTTC
CASAETLSSYEQYF
>few|13|-|TRBV20-1|TRBJ1-1
TGCAGTGCGATAGGGGGGCAGTACACTGAAGCTTTCTTT
CSAIGGQYTEAFF
>many|14|TRBD1|TRBV19|TRBJ1-5
TGTGCCAGTAGCCCAGGGGGAAGAAATCAGCCCCAGCATTTT
CASSPGGRNQPQHF
>few|11|-|TRBV7-9|TRBJ1-1
TGTGCCAGCAGCTTAACCCGGACAGCTTTCTTT
CASSLTRTAFF
>-|17|TRBD2|TRBV7-2|TRBJ2-7
TGTGCCAGCAGCTTAACTGCTAGCGGGGGGACTCGGTACGAGCAGTACTTC
CASSLTASGGTRYEQYF
>-|13|-|TRBV20-1|TRBJ2-2
TGCAGTGCTAGGGGGCTAGGAGGTGGCGAGGGGTTTTTT
CSARGLGGGEGFF
>few|17|-|TRBV4-1|TRBJ2-1
TGCGCCAGCAGCCAACAGGACGTACTTTCTAGTTCGAATGAGCAGTTCTTC
CASSQQDVLSSSNEQFF
>few|15|-|TRBV5-1|TRBJ2-6
TGCGCCAGCAGCTTATTGGAGGATGGGGCCAACGTCCTGACTTTC
CASSLLEDGANVLTF
>-|15|TRBD2|TRBV28|TRBJ2-5
TGTGCCAGCAAAAATCCCGGGACTAGGTCCGAGACCCAGTACTTC
CASKNPGTRSETQYF
>few|14|-|TRBV6-2/TRBV6-3|TRBJ1-2
TGTGCCAGCACCCTAGGGGGACACTTCTATGGCTACACCTTC
CASTLGGHFYGYTF
>-|15|-|TRBV20-1|TRBJ2-7
TGCAGTGCTAGAGCCCCCGTGGAGGGCGGCCACGAGCAGTACTTC
CSARAPVEGGHEQYF
>-|16|-|TRBV4-1|TRBJ2-5
TGCGCCAGCAGCCAAGGCTATAGATCGTACCAAGAGACCCAGTACTTC
CASSQGYRSYQETQYF
>-|14|-|TRBV7-2|TRBJ2-7
TGTGCCAGCAGACCGACACCGGTCACCTACGAGCAGTACTTC
CASRPTPVTYEQYF
>-|14|-|TRBV5-6|TRBJ2-2
TGTGCCAGCAGCCCCGGGGAGGTCACCGGGGAGCTGTTTTTT
CASSPGEVTGELFF
>few|13|TRBD2|TRBV20-1|TRBJ2-2
TGCAGTACCGGGACTAGGGTCACCGGGGAGCTGTTTTTT
CSTGTRVTGELFF
>-|15|-|TRBV20-1|TRBJ1-2
TGCAGTGCTAGAGATCTGGGGGCCGGACTCTATGGCTACACCTTC
CSARDLGAGLYGYTF
>-|14|TRBD1|TRBV7-2|TRBJ2-5
TGTGCCAGCAGCCCACAGGGGTCCCAAGAGACCCAGTACTTC
CASSPQGSQETQYF
>-|15|-|TRBV10-2|TRBJ2-3
TGCGCCAGCAAGATCGAGGGGGACTGCACAGATACGCAGTATTTT
CASKIEGDCTDTQYF
>many|16|-|TRBV4-1|TRBJ2-3
TGCGCCAGCAGCCAAGATGCGGCGGAGATATGGGGTACGCAGTATTTT
CASSQDAAEIWGTQYF
>few|15|-|TRBV5-1|TRBJ1-4
TGCGCCAGCAGCATCTACAGGGCACACAATGAAAAACTGTTTTTT
CASSIYRAHNEKLFF
>few|14|TRBD1|TRBV5-1|TRBJ1-2
TGCGCCAGCAGCTTATCCGGGACAGACTATGGCTACACCTTC
CASSLSGTDYGYTF
>-|20|TRBD2|TRBV4-1|TRBJ2-3
TGCGCCAGCAGCCTTCGGGAGGGACTAGCGGGGGGCCCCCTCACAGATACGCAGTATTTT
CASSLREGLAGGPLTDTQYF
>few|14|-|TRBV20-1|TRBJ2-1
TGCAGTGCTAGCTCACCTCGCCCGTACAATGAGCAGTTCTTC
CSASSPRPYNEQFF
>few|13|TRBD2|TRBV30|TRBJ2-1
TGTGCCTGGACGGCTAGCGGGAGAAATGAGCAGTTCTTC
CAWTASGRNEQFF
>-|12|-|TRBV7-2|TRBJ1-5
TGTGCCAGCAGCTTAGCGGAGCAGCCCCAGCATTTT
CASSLAEQPQHF
>-|14|-|TRBV12-3/TRBV12-4|TRBJ2-5
TGTGCCAGCAGTTCTCCAGGGGTCCGAGAGACCCAGTACTTC
CASSSPGVRETQYF
>-|15|-|TRBV15|TRBJ2-4
TGTGCCAACAGCAGAGATCTGGGTCTGGGGGACATTCAGTACTTC
CANSRDLGLGDIQYF
>-|15|-|TRBV7-2|TRBJ2-7
TGTGCCAGCGCGCTTTGGGAGGGGGGTTCCTACGAGCAGTACTTC
CASALWEGGSYEQYF
>few|13|TRBD1|TRBV2|TRBJ1-6
TGTGCCAGCAGTTACTGGACAGGGAAGGACCTCCACTTT
CASSYWTGKDLHF
>many|14|-|TRBV9|TRBJ1-3
TGTGCCAGCAGCGTAGCAGGCGCTGGAAACACCATATATTTT
CASSVAGAGNTIYF
>few|16|-|TRBV20-1|TRBJ2-3
TGCAGTGCTAGACCTCATAGGGGGGGGCCTGTCGATACGCAGTATTTT
CSARPHRGGPVDTQYF
>-|14|-|TRBV9|TRBJ2-5
TGTGCCAGCAGCGCCTGGGACTCGCAAGAGACCCAGTACTTC
CASSAWDSQETQYF
>few|14|TRBD1|TRBV4-3|TRBJ2-7
TGCGCCAGCAGCCAGGCTCGACAGGGATACGAGCAGTACTTC
CASSQARQGYEQYF
>-|13|TRBD2|TRBV20-1|TRBJ2-1
TGCAGTGCTAGAGCCCCGGGACTAGCTCCGAAGTTCTTC
CSARAPGLAPKFF
>-|15|TRBD1|TRBV7-8|TRBJ2-3
TGTGCCAGCAGCCAAAGGGACAGTCGTATAGATACGCAGTATTTT
CASSQRDSRIDTQYF
>few|13|-|TRBV7-9|TRBJ1-5
TGTGCCAGCAGCATCCAGGAGGATCAGCCCCAGCATTTT
CASSIQEDQPQHF
>-|16|-|TRBV4-3|TRBJ2-5
TGCGCCAGCAGCCAAGATTCGGTCCGGGGTGGGGAGACCCAGTACTTC
CASSQDSVRGGETQYF
>-|16|TRBD1|TRBV27|TRBJ2-3
TGTGCCAGCACCGGTATACAGGGGGCGGGAACAGATACGCAGTATTTT
CASTGIQGAGTDTQYF
>few|17|TRBD1|TRBV11-3|TRBJ2-2
TGTGCCAGCAGCCGTTACCCGACAGGGGGTAACACCGGGGAGCTGTTTTTT
CASSRYPTGGNTGELFF
>-|13|-|TRBV7-9|TRBJ1-4
TGTGCCAGCAGCTTGGAGGGACTGGGAAAACTGTTTTTT
CASSLEGLGKLFF
>many|18|-|TRBV18|TRBJ1-2
TGTGCCAGCTCACCGATACCCATGGGATTTGCGGTTAACTATGGCTACACCTTC
CASSPIPMGFAVNYGYTF
>once|14|-|TRBV3-1|TRBJ1-2
TGTGCCAGCAGCCAAGCGTCCGGGAACTGGGGCTACACCTTC
CASSQASGNWGYTF